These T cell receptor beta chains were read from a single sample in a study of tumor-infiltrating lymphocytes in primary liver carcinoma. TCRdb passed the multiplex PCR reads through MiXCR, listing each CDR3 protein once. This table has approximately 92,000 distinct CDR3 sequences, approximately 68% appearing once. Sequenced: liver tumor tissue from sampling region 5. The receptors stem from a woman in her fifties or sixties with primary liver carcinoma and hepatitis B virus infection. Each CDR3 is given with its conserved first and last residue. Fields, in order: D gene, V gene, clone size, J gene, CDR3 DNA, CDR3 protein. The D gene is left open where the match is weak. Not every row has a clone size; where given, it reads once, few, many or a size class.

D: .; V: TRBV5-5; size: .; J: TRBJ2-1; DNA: TGTGCCAGAAGCTCGGACGGCTACAATGAGCAATTCTTC; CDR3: CARSSDGYNEQFF
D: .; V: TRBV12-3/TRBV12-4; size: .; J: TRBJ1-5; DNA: TGTGTCAGCAGTTTTTTAGGGCCGATGTATAGCAATCAGCCCCAGCATTTT; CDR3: CVSSFLGPMYSNQPQHF
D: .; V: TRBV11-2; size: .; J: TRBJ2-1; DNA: TGTGCCAGCGGCTTAAGTCTGGTAGCGGAAGGGCCGAATGAGCAGTTCTTC; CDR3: CASGLSLVAEGPNEQFF
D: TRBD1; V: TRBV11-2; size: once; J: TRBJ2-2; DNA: TGTGCCAGCAACTTACCCGGACAGGGGGGTACCGGGGGGCTGTTTTTT; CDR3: CASNLPGQGGTGGLFF
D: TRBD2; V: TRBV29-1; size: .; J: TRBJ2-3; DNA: TGTAGCGTTGAAGATCAAGCGGGAGGGAGCGCAGATACGCAGTATTTT; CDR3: CSVEDQAGGSADTQYF
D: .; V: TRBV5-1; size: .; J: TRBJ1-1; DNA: TGCTCCAGCAGCTTTGACAATCGGAACACCGAAGCTTTCTTT; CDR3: CSSSFDNRNTEAFF
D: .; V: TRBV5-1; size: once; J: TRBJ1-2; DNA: TGCGCCAGCAGCTTGTGGGGTCCGGCGGACTACATCTTC; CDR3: CASSLWGPADYIF
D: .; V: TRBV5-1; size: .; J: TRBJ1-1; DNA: TGCGCCAGCAACTGGGGCAGGGTAAACACAGAAGCTTTCTTT; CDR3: CASNWGRVNTEAFF
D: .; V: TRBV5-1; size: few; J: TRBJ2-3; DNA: TGCGCCAGCAGCTTGGGCGAGCGCACAGATACGCAGTATTTT; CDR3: CASSLGERTDTQYF
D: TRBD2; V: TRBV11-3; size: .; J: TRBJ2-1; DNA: TGTGCCAGCATCACCCGACTAGCGGGAGAGGTGAATGAGCAGTTCTTC; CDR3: CASITRLAGEVNEQFF
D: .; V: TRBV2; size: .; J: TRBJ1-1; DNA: TGTGCCAGCATTGCCCAGGGTGTTTGGACTGAAGCTTTCTTT; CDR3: CASIAQGVWTEAFF
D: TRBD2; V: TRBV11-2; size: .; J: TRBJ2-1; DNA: TGTGCCATCAGCAGGAGACTAGCGGGAGGGCCGGGGGATGAGCGGCTCTTC; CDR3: CAISRRLAGGPGDERLF